The rows below give T cell receptor beta chains drawn from one sample of a study of shared clonotypes between healthy human individuals. Produced via immunoSEQ multiplex PCR; TCRdb's table is partial and in-frame only. This table holds roughly 1,800,000 clones, just under 95% found once. Input material: naive CD8+ T cells sorted from blood. These receptor sequences come from a man between 18 and 35 years old in good health. Both conserved end residues are part of each CDR3. The D gene is left open where the match is weak. Only part of the rows carry a size: once, few, many, or a class if the clone is expanded.

j_call | v_call | clone_size | d_call | cdr3_nt | cdr3_aa
TRBJ2-7 | TRBV2 | NA | NA | TGTGCCAGCAGTCCCGGGGGAAGGGGGGGAACCTACGAGCAGTACTTC | CASSPGGRGGTYEQYF
TRBJ2-7 | TRBV13 | NA | TRBD1 | TGTGCCAGCAGCGAAACCGGGACAGCCTCCTACGAGCAGTACTTC | CASSETGTASYEQYF
TRBJ2-7 | TRBV5-5 | NA | TRBD2 | TGTGCCAGCAGCTTACTAGCGGGAGGCTACGAGCAGTACTTC | CASSLLAGGYEQYF
TRBJ2-5 | TRBV19 | NA | NA | TGTGCCAGTAGTTACAGGATCCAGGAGACCCAGTACTTC | CASSYRIQETQYF
TRBJ2-7 | TRBV7-9 | NA | TRBD2 | TGTGCCAGCAGCCCCCCGCTAGCGGGGAGCTACGAGCAGTACTTC | CASSPPLAGSYEQYF
TRBJ2-7 | TRBV30 | NA | NA | TGTGCCTGGACGTCCAAGGTCCTCACCTACGAGCAGTACTTC | CAWTSKVLTYEQYF
TRBJ2-7 | TRBV28 | NA | NA | TGTGCCAGCAGTTTTGGGCAGACGGACTACGAGCAGTACTTC | CASSFGQTDYEQYF
TRBJ2-2 | TRBV21-1 | NA | NA | TGTGCCAGCAGCCTACAGGGGGGAGTGAACACCGGGGAGCTGTTTTTT | CASSLQGGVNTGELFF
TRBJ1-1 | TRBV19 | NA | NA | TGTGCCAGTAGTGCAAGTCCGGCCATGAACACTGAAGCTTTCTTT | CASSASPAMNTEAFF
TRBJ2-3 | TRBV27 | NA | NA | TGTGCCAGCAGCGCTCCGGGGTTTCCAAAATATGGGACTGTAGATACGCAGTATTTT | CASSAPGFPKYGTVDTQYF
TRBJ1-1 | TRBV7-9 | NA | TRBD1 | TGTGCCAGCAGCTCTGGACAGGCCCAGACTGAAGCTTTCTTT | CASSSGQAQTEAFF
TRBJ2-7 | TRBV11-2 | NA | NA | TGTGCCAGCAGCTTAGTTAGCGTGACGTACGAGCAGTACTTC | CASSLVSVTYEQYF
TRBJ2-7 | TRBV27 | NA | NA | TGTGCCAGCAGTTCTACCGGGACACCGCAACAGCAGTACTTC | CASSSTGTPQQQYF
TRBJ2-7 | TRBV5-1 | NA | NA | TGCGCCAGCAGCTACGAGGTAGAATACGAGCAGTACTTC | CASSYEVEYEQYF
TRBJ2-3 | TRBV19 | once | NA | TGTGCCAGTAGTACCCAACGGGGGGCAAGATTAGATACGCAGTATTTT | CASSTQRGARLDTQYF
TRBJ2-5 | TRBV10-2 | NA | NA | TGCGCCAGCACCGATGGGACTGGGGGGAGCACGGCACAAGAGACCCAGTACTTC | CASTDGTGGSTAQETQYF
TRBJ1-6 | TRBV4-1 | NA | NA | TGCGCCAGCAGCCCTCGGACGGGAGGGTCACCCCTCCACTTT | CASSPRTGGSPLHF
TRBJ2-7 | TRBV2 | NA | NA | TGTGCCAGCAGTCCCGGGTTTGGTCCCGTGCCCTACGAGCAGTACTTC | CASSPGFGPVPYEQYF
TRBJ1-6 | TRBV5-1 | NA | TRBD1 | TGCGCCAGCAGTTTAACAGGGGTTTCACCCCTCCACTTT | CASSLTGVSPLHF
TRBJ1-5 | TRBV28 | NA | NA | TGTGCCAGCAGTTTACAGGGTAATCAGCCCCAGCATTTT | CASSLQGNQPQHF
TRBJ2-7 | TRBV27 | once | NA | TGTGCCAGCAGTTCCTTCGACGGCTCCTACGAGCAGTACTTC | CASSSFDGSYEQYF
TRBJ2-7 | TRBV5-1 | NA | NA | TGCGCCAGCAGCTTGGGGACAGCAACTTACTCGTACGAGCAGTACTTC | CASSLGTATYSYEQYF
TRBJ2-7 | TRBV7-9 | once | NA | TGTGCCAGCAGCTTAACGAATAACTACGAGCAGTACTTC | CASSLTNNYEQYF
TRBJ1-2 | TRBV7-9 | NA | NA | TGTGCCAGCAGCTGGGCAGGAGCCTACTACACCTTC | CASSWAGAYYTF
TRBJ2-2 | TRBV10-2 | NA | NA | TGCGCCGGGTCGGACACCGGGGAGCTGTTTTTT | CAGSDTGELFF
TRBJ1-5 | TRBV6-5 | NA | TRBD1 | TGTGCCAGCAGCTCGACAGGGGGAGAGCCCCAGCATTTT | CASSSTGGEPQHF
TRBJ2-2 | TRBV29-1 | NA | NA | TGCAGCGTTGCAGACTCGAACACCGGGGAGCTGTTTTTT | CSVADSNTGELFF
TRBJ2-1 | TRBV6-4 | NA | NA | TGTGCCAGCAGTGACCGGGACCGCTCCTACAATGAGCAGTTCTTC | CASSDRDRSYNEQFF
TRBJ2-4 | TRBV6-1 | NA | TRBD2 | TGTGCCAGCAGTGAAGCTCGGCCTAGCGGGGGTATAAACATTCAGTACTTC | CASSEARPSGGINIQYF
TRBJ1-4 | TRBV10-3 | NA | NA | TGTGCCATCAGGGAACAGGGACACAATGAAAAACTGTTTTTT | CAIREQGHNEKLFF
TRBJ1-5 | TRBV6-5 | NA | NA | TGTGCCAGCAGTTCGCAAGACGGAGTCAATCAGCCCCAGCATTTT | CASSSQDGVNQPQHF
TRBJ1-4 | TRBV2 | NA | NA | TGTGCCAGCAGTGAAGGATGGGGTAATGAAAAACTGTTTTTT | CASSEGWGNEKLFF
TRBJ1-6 | TRBV13 | NA | NA | TGTGCCAGCAGCTTAGGGCTTGGGGGGACAAGTAACTTT | CASSLGLGGTSNF
TRBJ1-5 | TRBV6-5 | NA | NA | TGTGCCAGCAGAGTAGGCGTTTTAGACAATCAGCCCCAGCATTTT | CASRVGVLDNQPQHF
TRBJ2-1 | TRBV9 | NA | NA | TGTGCCAGCAGCGTAACCGGGATCGGCTTAAATGAGCAGTTCTTC | CASSVTGIGLNEQFF
TRBJ2-7 | TRBV6-1 | NA | NA | TGTGCCAGCAGTGACGGGACTCAGGGGCCCTACGAGCAGTACTTC | CASSDGTQGPYEQYF
TRBJ1-1 | TRBV27 | NA | TRBD1 | TGTGCCAGCAGTACGACAGGGAATGAAGCTTTCTTT | CASSTTGNEAFF
TRBJ1-1 | TRBV13 | NA | NA | TGTGCCAGCAGCGAGGGGATGAACACTGAAGCTTTCTTT | CASSEGMNTEAFF
TRBJ2-1 | TRBV27 | NA | NA | TGTGCCAGCCGCCCATACCCCTACAATGAGCAGTTCTTC | CASRPYPYNEQFF
TRBJ1-2 | TRBV7-3 | NA | NA | TGTGCCAGCAGCCCCGCCGGGGGCTCACAGGGTGGCTACACCTTC | CASSPAGGSQGGYTF
TRBJ2-3 | TRBV4-3 | NA | TRBD2 | TGCGCCAGCAGCCAAGAGCATTGGAGCGGGAGCGCAGATACGCAGTATTTT | CASSQEHWSGSADTQYF
TRBJ1-3 | TRBV11-2 | NA | NA | TGTGCCAGCAGCTTAAGGGACTACACCATATATTTT | CASSLRDYTIYF
TRBJ1-2 | TRBV5-8 | NA | NA | TGTGCCAGCTTTGGAGACAGGCTCTATGGCTACACCTTC | CASFGDRLYGYTF
TRBJ1-1 | TRBV9 | NA | TRBD1 | TGTGCCAGCAGCGTAGCAGGGGGAGCGGTTAACACTGAAGCTTTCTTT | CASSVAGGAVNTEAFF
TRBJ2-2 | TRBV27 | NA | TRBD2 | TGTGCCAGCACCCCCTTGGTTGGAGCGGGGGGAACCGGGGAGCTGTTTTTT | CASTPLVGAGGTGELFF
TRBJ1-1 | TRBV4-3 | NA | NA | TGCGCCAGCAGCCACGGGGGGACGAACACTGAAGCTTTCTTT | CASSHGGTNTEAFF
TRBJ2-7 | TRBV7-9 | NA | TRBD2 | TGTGCCAGCAGCTTAGCACTAGCGGGAGGGCCGTCCCGGGGATACGAGCAGTACTTC | CASSLALAGGPSRGYEQYF
TRBJ2-7 | TRBV5-5 | NA | NA | TGTGCCAGCAGCTTGGCCTATTGGCAGGAGGGGTACGAGCAGTACTTC | CASSLAYWQEGYEQYF
TRBJ2-7 | TRBV4-1 | NA | TRBD1 | TGCGCCAGCAGCCAGGAAGACAGGGTAAGCTCCTACGAGCAGTACTTC | CASSQEDRVSSYEQYF
TRBJ1-4 | TRBV28 | NA | NA | TGTGCCAGCACGCGGCTTAATAATGAAAAACTGTTTTTT | CASTRLNNEKLFF
TRBJ2-7 | TRBV4-1 | NA | TRBD1 | TGCGCCAGCAGCCAAGTGAACAGGGGGACCTACGAGCAGTACTTC | CASSQVNRGTYEQYF